This TCR beta chain was sequenced for a study of blood T cell repertoires in COVID-19. Study-level background: PBMCs, B-cell-depleted T cells, or T cells were the source of the cDNA or gDNA that made up the material.

Method: immunoSEQ multiplex PCR; TCRdb's copy keeps in-frame clones and lacks some. The repertoire holds almost 200,000 clones, with roughly three quarters as singletons. A Seattle source enrolled patients during active infection and followed them longitudinally. The CDR3 sequence is 16 residues long. Trimming shortened V by 2 bases and J by 8 bases, and 23 bases separated the two germline ends. Looked up from germline, CDR1 is SGHNT and CDR2 is YYREEE (reference sequence). The chain joins TRBV5-4 to TRBJ2-7; D unclear. The TCR was taken from a woman aged 40 to 50 with COVID-19, enrolled during active disease. The specimen was peripheral blood. The CDR3 nucleotides read TGTGCCAGCAGCTTCGACGCGGTCGCAATTGCTCGGAAGCAGTACTTC. This sequence encodes CASSFDAVAIARKQYF.